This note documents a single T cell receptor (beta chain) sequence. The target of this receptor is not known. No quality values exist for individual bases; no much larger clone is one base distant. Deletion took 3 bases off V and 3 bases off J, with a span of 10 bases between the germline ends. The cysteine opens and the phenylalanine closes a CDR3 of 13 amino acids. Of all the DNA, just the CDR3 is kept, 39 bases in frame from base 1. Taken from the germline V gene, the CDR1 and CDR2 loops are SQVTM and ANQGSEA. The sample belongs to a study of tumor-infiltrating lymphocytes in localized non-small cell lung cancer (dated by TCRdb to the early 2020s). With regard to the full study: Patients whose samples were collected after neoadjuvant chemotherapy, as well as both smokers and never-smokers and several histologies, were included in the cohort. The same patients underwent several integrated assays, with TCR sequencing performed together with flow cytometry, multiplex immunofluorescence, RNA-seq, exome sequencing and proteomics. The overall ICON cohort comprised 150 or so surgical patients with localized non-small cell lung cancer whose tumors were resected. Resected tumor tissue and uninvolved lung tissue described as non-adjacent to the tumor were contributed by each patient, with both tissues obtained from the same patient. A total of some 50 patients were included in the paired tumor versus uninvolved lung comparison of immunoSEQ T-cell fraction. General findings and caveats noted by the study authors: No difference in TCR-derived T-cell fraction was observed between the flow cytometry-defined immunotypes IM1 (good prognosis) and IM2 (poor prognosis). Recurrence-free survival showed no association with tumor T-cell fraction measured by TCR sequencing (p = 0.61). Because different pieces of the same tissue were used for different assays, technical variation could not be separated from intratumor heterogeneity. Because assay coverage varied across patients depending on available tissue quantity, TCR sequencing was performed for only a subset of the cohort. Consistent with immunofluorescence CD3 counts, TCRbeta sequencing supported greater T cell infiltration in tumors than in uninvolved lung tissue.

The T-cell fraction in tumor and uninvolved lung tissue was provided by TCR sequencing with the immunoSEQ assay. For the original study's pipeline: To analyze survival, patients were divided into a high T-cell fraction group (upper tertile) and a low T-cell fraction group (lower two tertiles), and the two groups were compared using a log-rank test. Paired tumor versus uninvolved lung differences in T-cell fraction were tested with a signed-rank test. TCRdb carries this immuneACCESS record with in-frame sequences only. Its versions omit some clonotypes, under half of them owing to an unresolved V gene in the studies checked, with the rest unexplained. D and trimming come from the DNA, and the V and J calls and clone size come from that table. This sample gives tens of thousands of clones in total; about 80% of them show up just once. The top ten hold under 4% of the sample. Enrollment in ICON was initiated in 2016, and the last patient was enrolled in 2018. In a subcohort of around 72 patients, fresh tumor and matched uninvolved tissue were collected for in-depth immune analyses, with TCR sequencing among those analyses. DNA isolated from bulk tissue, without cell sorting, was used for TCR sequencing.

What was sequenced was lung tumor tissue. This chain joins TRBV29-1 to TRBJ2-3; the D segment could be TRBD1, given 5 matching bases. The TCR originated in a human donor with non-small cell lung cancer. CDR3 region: CSVDRALTDTQYF. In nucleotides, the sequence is TGCAGCGTTGACAGGGCATTAACAGATACGCAGTATTTT.